The 15 T cell receptor beta chains below were found in one sample sequenced in a study of early T cells in non-severe SARS-CoV-2 infection. TCRdb re-analysed the 5' RACE reads in MiXCR, keeping a single row per CDR3 protein. The table lists about 59,000 distinct CDR3 sequences, around an eighth of them singletons, with around 2.8% in the top ten. Sample: whole blood. The receptors here all came from an adult who was a healthcare worker with PCR-confirmed SARS-CoV-2 infection or an uninfected control (not recorded which).

A remark on this clonotype: A much larger clone sits a single nucleotide away, making a read error possible. V is TRBV12-3 or TRBV12-4 and J is TRBJ1-1; weak D call: TRBD1 (5 bases). V was shortened by 2 bases and J by 3 bases, with 22 bases between the two germline ends. This CDR3 is 18 amino acids long. CDR3 coding DNA: TGTGCCAGCAGTTTACCCTCCCTCGTGGGGGAGCGAGACACTGAAGCTTTCTTT. Its translation is CASSLPSLVGERDTEAFF.

This clonotype was seen a few times. The chain is built from TRBV18 and TRBJ2-1; weak D call: TRBD1 (6 bases). This CDR3 comprises 16 residues. Between the trimmed V and J ends, which lost 1 base and 7 bases, there was a span of 17 bases. The germline V gene has CDR1 KGHSH and CDR2 LQKENI. The CDR3 is CASSPQTGKTGNEQFF. CDR3 DNA sequence: TGTGCCAGCTCACCACAAACAGGGAAAACCGGTAATGAGCAGTTCTTC. Combining the CDR3 with reference TRBV18 and TRBJ2-1 gives the whole variable domain NAGVMQNPRHLVRRRGQEARLRCSPMKGHSHVYWYRQLPEEGLKFMVYLQKENIIDESGMPKERFSAEFPKEGPSILRIQQVVRGDSAAYFCASSPQTGKTGNEQFFGPGTRLTVL.

This sequence joins TRBV29-1 and TRBJ1-2, with a weak D call TRBD1 (6 bases). Trimming took off 6 bases at V and 0 bases at J, with 11 bases between the two ends. The CDR3 contains 13 residues. The germline V gene encodes CDR1 SQVTM and CDR2 ANQGSEA. CDR3 region: CSVIGGANYGYTF. The CDR3 DNA is TGCAGCGTAATAGGGGGAGCTAACTATGGCTACACCTTC.

The sample holds many counts of this clonotype. The rearrangement links TRBV3-1 to TRBJ1-5, with D possibly being TRBD1 (5 bases). The V end was cut by 3 bases, the J end by 5 bases, with 11 bases between. CDR3 length: 14 amino acids. Germline V gives CDR1 LGHDT, CDR2 YNNKEL (reference sequence). CDR3: CASSHGQGYQPQHF. The CDR3, as DNA: TGTGCCAGCAGCCATGGGCAGGGCTATCAGCCCCAGCATTTT.

Judged by abundance, this clonotype is medium-sized (0.01 to 0.1%). This CDR3 reads CASSLEIGAGGEQFF. CDR3 nucleotides: TGTGCCAGCAGCTTAGAGATTGGAGCGGGAGGTGAGCAGTTCTTC. This chain uses TRBV7-2 with TRBJ2-1, with 9 bases fitting TRBD2. V lost 1 base and J lost 9; bases outside the gene matches: 7. Germline lookup yields CDR1 SGHTA and CDR2 FQGNSA. CDR3 length equals 15 residues.

The chain uses TRBV20-1 and TRBJ1-1; tentatively, D is TRBD1 (6 bases). Between the trimmed V and J ends, which lost 6 bases and 5 bases, there was a span of 16 bases. Germline loops: CDR1 DFQATT, CDR2 SNEGSKA (reference sequence). The length of the CDR3 is 13 residues. The CDR3 region has the DNA TGCAGTGCCCTCAAGGGGGTCAAGACTGAAGCTTTCTTT. Amino acid sequence: CSALKGVKTEAFF.

The sample holds many counts of this clonotype. This chain uses TRBV28 with TRBJ1-1; D may be TRBD1 (5 bases). Germline CDR1 reads MDHEN; CDR2 reads SYDVKM. Deletions cut 5 bases from V and 4 bases from J, with 20 bases between. The CDR3 runs to 16 residues. CDR3 sequence reads: CASSPSVLPGSTEAFF. In nucleotides, the CDR3 is TGTGCCAGCAGTCCCTCGGTTCTCCCAGGGAGCACTGAAGCTTTCTTT.

The rearrangement joins TRBV10-3 to TRBJ1-1; D is uncertain. This CDR3 contains 16 residues. V was shortened by 0 bases and J by 1 base, with 12 bases between the two germline ends. The germline V gene has CDR1 ENHRY and CDR2 SYGVKD. This chain's CDR3 is CAISESGRRANTEAFF. The CDR3 DNA follows: TGTGCCATCAGTGAGTCCGGGAGAAGGGCGAACACTGAAGCTTTCTTT.

This clonotype was recorded at least ten times. The V gene is TRBV7-2, the J gene TRBJ2-1, with 9 nucleotides matching TRBD2. Germline CDR1 reads SGHTA; CDR2 reads FQGNSA. The V and J ends lost 5 bases and 2 bases, in that order; junction bases with no gene match: 10. This CDR3 is built from 17 residues. The CDR3 region has the DNA TGTGCCAGCAGCCCTCTCGCGGGAGGGCCACCCTACAATGAGCAGTTCTTC. Translation: CASSPLAGGPPYNEQFF.

This clonotype was found a few times. The chain carries TRBV1 and TRBJ2-7; the table gives TRBD1 as D, unverified against the DNA. TRBV1 is a pseudogene segment. The CDR3 runs to 16 residues. This CDR3 reads CTSSQGERGAIHEQYF. In DNA form, the CDR3 reads TGCACCAGCAGCCAAGGGGAACGGGGGGCGATCCACGAGCAGTACTTC.

This clonotype appeared many times. The chain couples TRBV14 to TRBJ1-2; 11 nucleotides match TRBD1. Trimming took 4 bases from V and 4 from J; bases not matched to a gene: 8. Germline CDR1 SGHDN, CDR2 FVKESK. CDR3 length: 16 residues. This chain's CDR3 is CASSRTSGTGGYGYTF. The CDR3 DNA follows: TGTGCCAGCAGCCGAACCTCCGGGACAGGGGGCTATGGCTACACCTTC.

This chain joins TRBV3-1 and TRBJ2-7, with D unresolved. Trimming shortened V by 6 bases and J by 6 bases, and 15 bases separated the two germline ends. Germline-derived CDR1 and CDR2 are LGHDT and YNNKEL (reference sequence). The CDR3 totals 13 residues. The CDR3 spells CASSRGARIEQYF. The CDR3 DNA follows: TGTGCCAGCAGTAGAGGAGCTCGGATCGAGCAGTACTTC.

This clonotype was recorded many times. V and J are TRBV5-1 and TRBJ2-7, with D unclear. The CDR3 loop spans 14 amino acids. Germline CDR1 SGHRS, CDR2 YFSETQ. The V gene lost 0 bases and the J gene lost 2 bases, with 9 bases spanning the gap. CDR3 loop: CASSLDRFPYEQYF. DNA of the CDR3: TGCGCCAGCAGCTTGGACAGATTCCCCTACGAGCAGTACTTC. The whole variable domain, filled in from reference TRBV5-1 and TRBJ2-7, reads KAGVTQTPRYLIKTRGQQVTLSCSPISGHRSVSWYQQTPGQGLQFLFEYFSETQRNKGNFPGRFSGRQFSNSRSEMNVSTLELGDSALYLCASSLDRFPYEQYFGPGTRLTVT.

This clonotype was recorded many times. The chain joins TRBV13 to TRBJ2-7, with 8 bases fitting TRBD1. The germline gives CDR1 PRHDT, CDR2 FYEKMQ (reference sequence). J gave up 7 bases and V 7 bases, and 9 bases lay outside the gene matches. There are 13 residues in the CDR3. This CDR3 reads CASIETGVGEQYF. The CDR3 DNA follows: TGTGCCAGCATCGAGACAGGGGTGGGGGAGCAGTACTTC.

This clonotype was seen repeatedly, ten times or more. This chain links TRBV7-6 with TRBJ2-6; D uncertain. This CDR3 comprises 15 residues. V lost 5 bases and J lost 0, with 8 bases in between. From germline, CDR1 is SGHVS and CDR2 FNYEAQ. Here the CDR3 reads CASSPVPSGANVLTF. CDR3 DNA: TGTGCCAGCAGCCCCGTCCCCTCTGGGGCCAACGTCCTGACTTTC.